The 17 T cell receptor beta chains listed next were all sequenced from one sample in a study of blood T cell repertoires in COVID-19. The assay was immunoSEQ multiplex PCR, and TCRdb's table has in-frame clones only and misses some. The sample lists about 120,000 clones; about nine tenths were seen once. The sample was peripheral blood. The receptors come from a human donor in a cohort sampled during active COVID-19.

This chain joins TRBV19 and TRBJ2-1; 7 bases align to TRBD2. The V gene end was trimmed by 5 bases and the J gene end by 4 bases; junction bases not matched to a gene: 11. CDR3 size: 16 residues. Germline V CDR1 and CDR2: LNHDA, SQIVND (reference sequence). In nucleotides, the CDR3 is TGTGCCAGTAGTGCGCGGGACTATACCACATACAATGAGCAGTTCTTC. This gives the protein CASSARDYTTYNEQFF.

This clone was seen a handful of times. The CDR3 sequence is CASSKPGQRTEAFF. The CDR3 nucleotides read TGTGCCAGCAGCAAACCGGGACAGAGAACTGAAGCTTTCTTT. The chain links TRBV27 to TRBJ1-1; 7 bases match TRBD1. The V segment lost 6 bases and the J segment 5 bases; nucleotides outside the gene matches: 9. Germline CDR1 reads MNHEY; CDR2 reads SMNVEV (reference sequence). The CDR3 sequence is 14 residues long.

The chain recombines TRBV6-5 with TRBJ2-3, with a tentative D call TRBD1 (6 bases). Trimming took 3 bases from V and 6 from J, leaving 16 bases between them. The CDR3 is 15 residues long. The germline CDR1 and CDR2 sequences are MNHEY and SVGAGI. DNA of the CDR3: TGTGCCAGCAGTTATGGGCAGGGGACCTCCGATACGCAGTATTTT. It translates to CASSYGQGTSDTQYF.

The V gene is TRBV4-1, the J gene TRBJ2-1, with 9 bases that match TRBD2. With V trimmed by 0 bases and J by 10 bases, 10 bases remained unmatched. Looked up from germline, CDR1 is MGHRA and CDR2 is YSYEKL. The CDR3 is 16 residues long. The CDR3 DNA is TGCGCCAGCAGCCAAGAGCCCCCAGCGGGGGGCAGGGAGCAGTTCTTC. Its translation is CASSQEPPAGGREQFF.

The rearrangement links TRBV19 to TRBJ1-2; TRBD1 agrees at 7 bases. With 5 bases clipped from V and 2 bases from J, the junction kept 5 bases outside the gene matches. Germline V CDR1 and CDR2: LNHDA, SQIVND (reference sequence). The CDR3 is 14 amino acids. CDR3 DNA sequence: TGTGCCAGTAGTTACCGGGACAGCAACTATGGCTACACCTTC. Its translation is CASSYRDSNYGYTF.

The chain recombines TRBV25-1 with TRBJ2-3; perhaps TRBD2 as D (6 bases). This CDR3 region has 15 residues. Germline V gene data show CDR1 as MGHDK and CDR2 as SYGVNS. V lost 1 base and J lost 3, with 11 bases in between. For the CDR3, the DNA is TGTGCCAGCAGTGAATTGCCGGCGGGGACAGATACGCAGTATTTT. It specifies CASSELPAGTDTQYF.

The genes are TRBV9 and TRBJ2-7; 9 nucleotides agree with TRBD1. Unmatched junction bases numbered 11, after V lost 2 bases and J lost 5 bases. Germline lookup yields CDR1 SGDLS and CDR2 YYNGEE. The CDR3 contains 16 residues. The CDR3 is CASSVMGQGLADEQYF. DNA of the CDR3: TGTGCCAGCAGCGTCATGGGACAGGGCCTAGCTGACGAGCAGTACTTC.

This clone has just a few counts. V gene TRBV3-1 (or the pseudogene TRBV3-2) combines with J gene TRBJ1-2; perhaps TRBD1 as D (5 bases). Trimming took off 5 bases at V and 6 bases at J, with 19 bases between the two ends. Germline values: CDR1 LGHDT, CDR2 YNNKEL (reference sequence). CDR3 length: 15 residues. The CDR3: CASSSIRGGSDGYTF. The CDR3, as DNA: TGTGCCAGCAGCTCCATAAGGGGAGGGTCCGATGGCTACACCTTC.

The chain links TRBV9 to TRBJ1-6, with D perhaps matching TRBD1 (6 bases). V lost 3 bases, J lost 3 bases, and 13 bases lay in between. The CDR3 spans 16 residues. Germline V gene sequence: CDR1 SGDLS, CDR2 YYNGEE. CDR3 bases: TGTGCCAGCAGCGCCCGACAGGAGATCTATAATTCACCCCTCCACTTT. Encoded protein: CASSARQEIYNSPLHF. Full variable domain (outside the CDR3, taken from reference TRBV9 and TRBJ1-6): DSGVTQTPKHLITATGQRVTLRCSPRSGDLSVYWYQQSLDQGLQFLIQYYNGEERAKGNILERFSAQQFPDLHSELNLSSLELGDSALYFCASSARQEIYNSPLHFGNGTRLTVT.

This sequence joins TRBV27 and TRBJ2-3; D gene ambiguous. Trimming stripped 3 bases from V and 2 bases from J, with 6 bases between. The CDR3 length is 13 residues. Germline CDR1 is MNHEY and CDR2 is SMNVEV (reference sequence). CDR3 sequence: CASSFTHTDTQYF. The CDR3 nucleotides read TGTGCCAGCAGTTTTACACACACAGATACGCAGTATTTT.

The genes are TRBV7-9 and TRBJ1-2, with 8 bases matching TRBD1. The CDR3 length is 13 residues. Losses at the gene ends were 6 bases for V and 6 bases for J; bases not matched to a gene: 6. Looked up from germline, CDR1 is SEHNR and CDR2 is FQNEAQ (reference sequence). The CDR3: CASRVAGGHGYTF. The CDR3 DNA reads TGTGCCAGCAGGGTAGCAGGGGGCCATGGCTACACCTTC. The variable domain in full, completed from reference TRBV7-9 and TRBJ1-2, reads DTGVSQNPRHKITKRGQNVTFRCDPISEHNRLYWYRQTLGQGPEFLTYFQNEAQLEKSRLLSDRFSAERPKGSFSTLEIQRTEQGDSAMYLCASRVAGGHGYTFGSGTRLTVV.

The chain combines TRBV28 with TRBJ1-5; no clear D gene. CDR3 length equals 12 residues. The V and J ends lost 3 bases and 6 bases respectively, with 6 bases between them. CDR1 and CDR2 from the germline V gene are MDHEN and SYDVKM. In nucleotides, the CDR3 is TGTGCCAGCAGTTTGGGAGGTCAGCCCCAGCATTTT. Protein sequence: CASSLGGQPQHF.

The rearrangement links TRBV18 to TRBJ1-5, with no clear D. The V and J ends lost 6 bases and 1 base respectively, with 10 bases between them. This CDR3 is built from 14 residues. Per germline, CDR1 KGHSH and CDR2 LQKENI. DNA for the CDR3: TGTGCCAGCTCTCGGGAACAGAGCAATCAGCCCCAGCATTTT. This sequence encodes CASSREQSNQPQHF.

The V gene is TRBV27, the J gene TRBJ2-5; TRBD2 aligns across 9 bases. The CDR3 totals 16 residues. Per the germline V gene, CDR1 is MNHEY and CDR2 is SMNVEV (reference sequence). V dropped 1 base and J dropped 0; count of bases not matched to a gene: 3. CDR3 DNA sequence: TGTGCCAGCAGTTTATGGGGCGGGGGGGACCAAGAGACCCAGTACTTC. Residues: CASSLWGGGDQETQYF.

In DNA form, the CDR3 reads TGCGCCAGCAACCAGGAGGACAGGGAGAACTCCTACGAGCAGTACTTC. Amino acids: CASNQEDRENSYEQYF. V usage is TRBV4-1 and J usage is TRBJ2-7, with 8 positions matching TRBD1. V lost 7 bases, J lost 0 bases, and 11 bases stayed unmatched. Looked up from germline, CDR1 is MGHRA and CDR2 is YSYEKL. This CDR3 is built from 16 residues.

The chain is built from TRBV10-3 and TRBJ2-5; D remains unclear. CDR1 ENHRY and CDR2 SYGVKD come from the germline V gene. This CDR3 comprises 14 residues. The V end was cut by 2 bases, the J end by 0 bases, with 7 bases between. The CDR3 bases are TGTGCCATCAGTGAGAGACTTAACCAAGAGACCCAGTACTTC. It translates to CAISERLNQETQYF.

The chain carries TRBV18 and TRBJ2-7; TRBD1 is a possible D gene (6 bases). The CDR3 is 19 residues long. The germline gives CDR1 KGHSH, CDR2 LQKENI. Trimming removed 1 base at V and 6 bases at J, with 28 bases between. CDR3 DNA: TGTGCCAGCTCACCACTGCGCCCTCGGTCAGGGGTAATGATCTCCGAGCAGTACTTC. It encodes CASSPLRPRSGVMISEQYF.